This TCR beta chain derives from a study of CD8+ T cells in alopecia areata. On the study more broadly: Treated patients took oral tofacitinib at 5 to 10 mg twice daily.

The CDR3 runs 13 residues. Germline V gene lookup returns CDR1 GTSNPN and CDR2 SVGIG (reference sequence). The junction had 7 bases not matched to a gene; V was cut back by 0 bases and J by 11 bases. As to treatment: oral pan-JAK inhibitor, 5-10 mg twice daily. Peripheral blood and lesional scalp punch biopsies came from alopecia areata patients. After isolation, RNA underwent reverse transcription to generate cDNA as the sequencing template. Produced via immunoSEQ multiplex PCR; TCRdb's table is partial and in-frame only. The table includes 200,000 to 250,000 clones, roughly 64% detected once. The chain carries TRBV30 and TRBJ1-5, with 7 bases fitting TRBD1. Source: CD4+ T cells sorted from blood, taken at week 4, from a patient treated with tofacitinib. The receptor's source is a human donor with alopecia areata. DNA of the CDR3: TGTGCCTGGAGTGTAGCAGGGGGTGGATCCCAGCATTTT. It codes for CAWSVAGGGSQHF.